This is a list of T cell receptor beta chains from one sample in a study of T cells after posttransplantation cyclophosphamide. The repertoire was sequenced with immunoSEQ multiplex PCR; TCRdb's copy has only in-frame clones and lacks some. The sample was found to contain 25,000 to 30,000 clones, and every one recurs. The sample taken for sequencing was PBMCs. Receptor source: a man between 50 and 59 years old in good health, CMV-negative, and a related stem cell transplant donor. Both conserved end residues are part of each CDR3. The order of the fields is J gene, D gene, V gene, clone size, CDR3 DNA, CDR3 protein. D genes are given only for firm matches. The size entry gives once, few, many or a size class.

TRBJ2-7 TRBD2 TRBV5-1 many TGCGCCAGCAGCCTAGGACTAGCTGGCTCCTACGAGCAGTACTTC CASSLGLAGSYEQYF
TRBJ2-2 TRBD1 TRBV6-5 many TGTGCCAGCAGTTCAGGGACAGGGGCAAACACCGGGGAGCTGTTTTTT CASSSGTGANTGELFF
TRBJ1-5 . TRBV30 many TGTGCCTGGAGTTCAACAGGGTTTCATCAGCCCCAGCATTTT CAWSSTGFHQPQHF
TRBJ2-7 TRBD2 TRBV9 many TGTGCCAGCAGCGTAGCCGCGGGAGGGGCCCCCTACGAGCAGTACTTC CASSVAAGGAPYEQYF
TRBJ2-5 TRBD2 TRBV27 many TGTGCCAGCAGATCCTCCGGGACTACGGAGACCCAGTACTTC CASRSSGTTETQYF
TRBJ2-3 TRBD2 TRBV7-3 many TGTGCCAGCAGCCCGCGGGGGGGCCGTGGCACAGATACGCAGTATTTT CASSPRGGRGTDTQYF
TRBJ2-1 TRBD2 TRBV20-1 many TGCAGTGCCAAGCGGGGCAATGAGCAGTTCTTC CSAKRGNEQFF
TRBJ2-7 TRBD2 TRBV28 many TGTGCCAGCAGTTTCGTAGCGGGAGGGCACTCCTACGAGCAGTACTTC CASSFVAGGHSYEQYF
TRBJ2-7 TRBD1 TRBV5-1 many TGCGCCAGCAGAGGGACAGCCTCCTCCTACGAGCAGTACTTC CASRGTASSYEQYF
TRBJ2-1 TRBD2 TRBV28 many TGTGCCAGCCTACCGGGAGGTACCGTCAATGAGCAGTTCTTC CASLPGGTVNEQFF